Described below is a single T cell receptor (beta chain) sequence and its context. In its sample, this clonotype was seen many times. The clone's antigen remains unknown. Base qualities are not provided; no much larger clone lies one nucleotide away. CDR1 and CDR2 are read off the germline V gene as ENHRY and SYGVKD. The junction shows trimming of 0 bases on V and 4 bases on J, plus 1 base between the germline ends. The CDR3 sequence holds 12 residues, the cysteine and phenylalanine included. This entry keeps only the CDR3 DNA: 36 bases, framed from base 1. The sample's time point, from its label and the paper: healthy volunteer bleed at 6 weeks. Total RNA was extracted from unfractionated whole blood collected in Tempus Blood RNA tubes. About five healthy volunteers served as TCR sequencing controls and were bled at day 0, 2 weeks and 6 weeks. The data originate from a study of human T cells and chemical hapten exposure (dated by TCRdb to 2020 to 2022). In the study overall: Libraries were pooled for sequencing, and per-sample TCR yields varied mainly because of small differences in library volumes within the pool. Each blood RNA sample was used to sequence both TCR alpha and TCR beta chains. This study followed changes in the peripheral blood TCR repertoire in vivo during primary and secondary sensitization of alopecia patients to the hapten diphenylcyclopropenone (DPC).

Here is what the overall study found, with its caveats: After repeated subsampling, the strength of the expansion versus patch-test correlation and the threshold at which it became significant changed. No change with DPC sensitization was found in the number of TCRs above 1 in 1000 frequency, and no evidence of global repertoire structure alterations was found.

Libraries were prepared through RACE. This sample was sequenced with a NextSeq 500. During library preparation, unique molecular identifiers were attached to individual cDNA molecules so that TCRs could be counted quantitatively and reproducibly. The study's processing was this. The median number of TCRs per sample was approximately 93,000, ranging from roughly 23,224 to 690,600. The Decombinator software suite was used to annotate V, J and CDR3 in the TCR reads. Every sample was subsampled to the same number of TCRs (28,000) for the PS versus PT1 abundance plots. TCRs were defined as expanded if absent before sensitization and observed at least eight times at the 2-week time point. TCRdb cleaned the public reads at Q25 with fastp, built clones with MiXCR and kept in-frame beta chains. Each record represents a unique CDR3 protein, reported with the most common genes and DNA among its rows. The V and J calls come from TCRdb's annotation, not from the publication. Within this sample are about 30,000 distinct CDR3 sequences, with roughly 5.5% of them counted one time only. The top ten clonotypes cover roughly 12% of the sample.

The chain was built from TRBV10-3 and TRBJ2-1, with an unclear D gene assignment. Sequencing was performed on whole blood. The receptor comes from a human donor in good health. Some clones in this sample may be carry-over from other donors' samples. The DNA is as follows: TGTGCCATCAGTGAGTCGTACAATGAGCAGTTCTTC. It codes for CAISESYNEQFF.